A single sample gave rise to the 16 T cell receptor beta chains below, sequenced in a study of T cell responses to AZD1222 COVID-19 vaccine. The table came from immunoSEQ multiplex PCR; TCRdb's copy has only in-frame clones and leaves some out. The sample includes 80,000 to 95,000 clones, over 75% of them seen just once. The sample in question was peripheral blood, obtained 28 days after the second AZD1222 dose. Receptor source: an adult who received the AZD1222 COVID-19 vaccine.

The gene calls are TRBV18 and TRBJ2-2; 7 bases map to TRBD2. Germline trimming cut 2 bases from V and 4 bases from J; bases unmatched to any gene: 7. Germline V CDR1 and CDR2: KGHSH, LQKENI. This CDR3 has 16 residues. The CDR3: CASSPVQGGLTGELFF. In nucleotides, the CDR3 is TGTGCCAGCTCACCAGTTCAGGGAGGGCTCACCGGGGAGCTGTTTTTT.

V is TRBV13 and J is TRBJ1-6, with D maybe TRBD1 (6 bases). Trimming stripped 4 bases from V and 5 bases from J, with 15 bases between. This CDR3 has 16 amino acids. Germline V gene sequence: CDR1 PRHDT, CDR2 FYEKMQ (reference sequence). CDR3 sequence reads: CASSSTLRGDNSPLHF. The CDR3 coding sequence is TGTGCCAGCAGCTCTACCCTCAGGGGCGATAATTCACCCCTCCACTTT.

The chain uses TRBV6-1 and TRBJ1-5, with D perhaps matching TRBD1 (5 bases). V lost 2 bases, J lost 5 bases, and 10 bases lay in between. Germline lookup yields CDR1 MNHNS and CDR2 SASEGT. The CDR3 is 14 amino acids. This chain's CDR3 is CASSEWDGYQPQHF. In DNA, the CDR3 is TGTGCCAGCAGTGAATGGGACGGGTATCAGCCCCAGCATTTT.

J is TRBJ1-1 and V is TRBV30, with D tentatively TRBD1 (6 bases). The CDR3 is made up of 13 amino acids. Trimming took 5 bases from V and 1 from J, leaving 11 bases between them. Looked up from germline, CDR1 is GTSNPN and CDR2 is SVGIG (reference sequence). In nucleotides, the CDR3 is TGTGCCTGGGGGGGCCTACCGAACACTGAAGCTTTCTTT. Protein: CAWGGLPNTEAFF.

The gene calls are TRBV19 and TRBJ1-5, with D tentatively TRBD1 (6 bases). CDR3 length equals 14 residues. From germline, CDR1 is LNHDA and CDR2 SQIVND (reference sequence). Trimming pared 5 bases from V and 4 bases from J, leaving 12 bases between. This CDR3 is CASSYRETNQPQHF. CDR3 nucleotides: TGTGCCAGTAGTTACAGGGAAACGAATCAGCCCCAGCATTTT.

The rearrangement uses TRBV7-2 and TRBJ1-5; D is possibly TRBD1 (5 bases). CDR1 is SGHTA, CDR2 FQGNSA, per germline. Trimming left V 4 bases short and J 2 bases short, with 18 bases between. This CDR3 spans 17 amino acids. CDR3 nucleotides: TGTGCCAGCAGCTCCCTCCTGGGGGGGTTAGGCAATCAGCCCCAGCATTTT. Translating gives CASSSLLGGLGNQPQHF.

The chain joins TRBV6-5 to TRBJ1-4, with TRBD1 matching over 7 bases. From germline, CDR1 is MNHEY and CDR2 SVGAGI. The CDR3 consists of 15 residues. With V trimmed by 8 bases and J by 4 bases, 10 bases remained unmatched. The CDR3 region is CASSQGGDYNEKLFF. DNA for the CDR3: TGTGCCAGCTCCCAGGGGGGGGACTATAATGAAAAACTGTTTTTT.

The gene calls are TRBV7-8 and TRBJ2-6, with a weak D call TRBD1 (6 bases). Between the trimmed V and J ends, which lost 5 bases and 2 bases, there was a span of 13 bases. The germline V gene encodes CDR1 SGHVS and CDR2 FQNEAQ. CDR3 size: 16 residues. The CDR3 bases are TGTGCCAGCAGCGCCCGAGGGGGAACTGGGGCCAACGTCCTGACTTTC. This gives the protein CASSARGGTGANVLTF.

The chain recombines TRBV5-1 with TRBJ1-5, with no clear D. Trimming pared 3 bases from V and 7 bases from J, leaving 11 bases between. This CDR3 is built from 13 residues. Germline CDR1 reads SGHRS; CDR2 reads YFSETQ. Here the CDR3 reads CASSSEGGQPQHF. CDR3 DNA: TGCGCCAGCAGCTCGGAAGGCGGCCAGCCCCAGCATTTT.

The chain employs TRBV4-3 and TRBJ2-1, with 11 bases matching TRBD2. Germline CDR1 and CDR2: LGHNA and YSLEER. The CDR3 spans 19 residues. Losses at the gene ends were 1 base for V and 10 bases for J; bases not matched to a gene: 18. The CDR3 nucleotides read TGCGCCAGCAGCCAAGCTCTCCTAGCGGGGGGCCTGGGGGGAAGGGAGCAGTTCTTC. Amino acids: CASSQALLAGGLGGREQFF.

CDR3 bases: TGTGCCAGCAGGGACAGGGGCTCAAACACTGAAGCTTTCTTT. Protein: CASRDRGSNTEAFF. V and J are TRBV27 and TRBJ1-1, with TRBD1 identical over 9 bases. V was clipped by 6 bases and J by 2 bases; unmatched bases: 4. This CDR3 is 14 amino acids long. CDR1 MNHEY and CDR2 SMNVEV come from the germline V gene (reference sequence).

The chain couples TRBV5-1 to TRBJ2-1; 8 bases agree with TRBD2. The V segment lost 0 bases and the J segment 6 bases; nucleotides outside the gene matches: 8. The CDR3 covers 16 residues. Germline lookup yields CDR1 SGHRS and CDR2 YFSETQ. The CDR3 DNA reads TGCGCCAGCAGCTTGGGGAGCGGGGGAGAGAGCAATGAGCAGTTCTTC. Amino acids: CASSLGSGGESNEQFF.

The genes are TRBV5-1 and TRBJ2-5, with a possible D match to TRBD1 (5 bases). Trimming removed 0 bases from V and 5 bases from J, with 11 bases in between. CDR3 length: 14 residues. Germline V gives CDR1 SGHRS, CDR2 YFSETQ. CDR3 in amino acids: CASSLVAGYETQYF. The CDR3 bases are TGCGCCAGCAGCTTGGTAGCAGGGTACGAGACCCAGTACTTC.

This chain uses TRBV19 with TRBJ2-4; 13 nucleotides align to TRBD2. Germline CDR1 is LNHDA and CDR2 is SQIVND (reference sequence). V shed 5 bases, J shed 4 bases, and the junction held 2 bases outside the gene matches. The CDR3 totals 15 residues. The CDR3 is CASSPLAGGKNIQYF. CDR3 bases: TGTGCCAGTAGTCCACTAGCGGGGGGGAAAAACATTCAGTACTTC.

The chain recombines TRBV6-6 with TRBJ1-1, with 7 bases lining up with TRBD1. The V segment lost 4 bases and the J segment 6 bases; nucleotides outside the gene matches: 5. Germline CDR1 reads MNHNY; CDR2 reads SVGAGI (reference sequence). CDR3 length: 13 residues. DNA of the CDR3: TGTGCCAGCAGTTCCGCCCAGGGGGCTGAAGCTTTCTTT. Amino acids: CASSSAQGAEAFF.

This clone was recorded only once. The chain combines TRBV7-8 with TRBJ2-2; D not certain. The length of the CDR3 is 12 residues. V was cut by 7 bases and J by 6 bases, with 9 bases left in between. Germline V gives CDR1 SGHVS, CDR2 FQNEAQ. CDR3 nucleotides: TGTGCCAGCAACTTTTTCCCCGGGGAGCTGTTTTTT. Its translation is CASNFFPGELFF.